The clone carrying this T cell receptor beta chain came up many times. As yet, its antigen is unknown. Time point meaning: newly diagnosed GD, antithyroid drugs for less than 3 months. There was RNA extracted from PBMCs, and the TCR library was made from it. The data stem from a study of regulatory T cells in long-lasting Graves disease. General study findings and limits: The small sample size may have reduced accuracy. Patients with persistent disease shared 2,741 public clonotypes, outpacing the roughly 1,000 shared by new patients.

Through Arm-PCR of CDR3 regions and iRepertoire HTBI primers, TCR beta libraries were built. TCRdb re-called the multiplex PCR reads through MiXCR, storing one row per CDR3 protein. The profile shows a few hundred thousand distinct CDR3 sequences, about a sixth of them singletons. The sample here was peripheral blood mononuclear cells (PBMCs), taken at new diagnosis, from a patient treated with antithyroid drugs. The source of this sequence is a female donor with Graves disease.

Written as DNA, the CDR3 is TGTGCCAGCAGCTTAGAGGGATTTGGAGAGACCCAGTACTTC. Translated: CASSLEGFGETQYF. The V call is TRBV11-3, the J call TRBJ2-5; D gene unclear. V dropped 0 bases and J dropped 4 bases, with 9 bases sitting between them. This CDR3 region has 14 residues. Germline CDR1 and CDR2: SGHNT and YENEEA.